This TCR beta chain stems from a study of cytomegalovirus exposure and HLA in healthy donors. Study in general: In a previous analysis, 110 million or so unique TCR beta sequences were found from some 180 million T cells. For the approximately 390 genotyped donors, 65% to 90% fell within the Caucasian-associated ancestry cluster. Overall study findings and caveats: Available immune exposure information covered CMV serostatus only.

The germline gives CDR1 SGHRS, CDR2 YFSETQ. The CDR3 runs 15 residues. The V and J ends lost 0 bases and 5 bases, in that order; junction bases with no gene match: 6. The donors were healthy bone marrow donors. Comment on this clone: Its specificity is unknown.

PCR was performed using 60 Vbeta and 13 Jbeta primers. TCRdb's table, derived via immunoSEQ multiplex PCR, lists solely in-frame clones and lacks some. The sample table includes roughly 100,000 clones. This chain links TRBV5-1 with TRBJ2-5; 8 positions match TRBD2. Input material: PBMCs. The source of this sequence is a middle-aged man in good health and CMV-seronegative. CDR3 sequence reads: CASSLAGGAFETQYF. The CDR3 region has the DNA TGCGCCAGCAGCTTGGCCGGGGGGGCCTTTGAGACCCAGTACTTC. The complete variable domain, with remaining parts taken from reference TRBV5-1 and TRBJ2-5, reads KAGVTQTPRYLIKTRGQQVTLSCSPISGHRSVSWYQQTPGQGLQFLFEYFSETQRNKGNFPGRFSGRQFSNSRSEMNVSTLELGDSALYLCASSLAGGAFETQYFGPGTRLLVL.